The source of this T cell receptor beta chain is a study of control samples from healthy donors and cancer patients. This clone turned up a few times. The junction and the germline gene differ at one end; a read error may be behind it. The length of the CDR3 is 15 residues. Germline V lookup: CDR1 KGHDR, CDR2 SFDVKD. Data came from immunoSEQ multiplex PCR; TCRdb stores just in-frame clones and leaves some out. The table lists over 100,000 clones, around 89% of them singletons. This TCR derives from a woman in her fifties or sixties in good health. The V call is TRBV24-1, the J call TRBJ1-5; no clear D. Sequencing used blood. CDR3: CATGDLNPSNQPQHF. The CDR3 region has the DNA TGTGCCACCGGTGACTTAAATCCTAGCAATCAGCCCCAGCATTTT.